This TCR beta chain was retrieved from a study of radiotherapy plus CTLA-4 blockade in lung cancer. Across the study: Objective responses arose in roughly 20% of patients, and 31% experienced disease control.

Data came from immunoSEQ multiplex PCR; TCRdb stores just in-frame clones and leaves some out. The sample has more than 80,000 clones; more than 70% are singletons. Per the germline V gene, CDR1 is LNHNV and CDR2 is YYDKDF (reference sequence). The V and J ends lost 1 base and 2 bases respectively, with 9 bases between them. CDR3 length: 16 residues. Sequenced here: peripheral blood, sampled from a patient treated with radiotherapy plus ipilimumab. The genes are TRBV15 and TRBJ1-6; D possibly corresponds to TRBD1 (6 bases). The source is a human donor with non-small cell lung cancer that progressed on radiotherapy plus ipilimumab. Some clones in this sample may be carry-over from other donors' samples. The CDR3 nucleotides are TGTGCCACCAGCAGAGGGGGGGGGCCCTATAATTCACCCCTCCACTTT. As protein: CATSRGGGPYNSPLHF. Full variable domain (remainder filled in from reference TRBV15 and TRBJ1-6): DAMVIQNPRYQVTQFGKPVTLSCSQTLNHNVMYWYQQKSSQAPKLLFHYYDKDFNNEADTPDNFQSRRPNTSFCFLDIRSPGLGDTAMYLCATSRGGGPYNSPLHFGNGTRLTVT.